The 19 T cell receptor beta chains in this list originate from one sample, sequenced in a study of blood T cell repertoires in COVID-19. The data were produced by immunoSEQ multiplex PCR, yet TCRdb's version contains in-frame clones alone and is incomplete. The repertoire holds about 43,000 clones, more than 80% seen once, with 7.5% to 9.5% in the top ten. Input material: peripheral blood. The receptors shown here come from a man in his fifties or sixties with active COVID-19.

J is TRBJ2-1 and V is TRBV27; 10 positions match TRBD1. CDR1 and CDR2 (germline): MNHEY, SMNVEV (reference sequence). J gave up 4 bases and V 5 bases, and 11 bases lay outside the gene matches. CDR3 size: 17 residues. The CDR3 here is CASSDRGLAGLYNEQFF. The CDR3 bases are TGTGCCAGCAGTGACAGGGGGCTAGCGGGTTTATACAATGAGCAGTTCTTC.

CDR3 bases: TGTGCCAGCAGCGGCGGACAGGTGGGCAATCAGCCCCAGCATTTT. It codes for CASSGGQVGNQPQHF. The chain recombines TRBV7-8 with TRBJ1-5; 7 nucleotides match TRBD1. The CDR3 has 15 amino acids. V gave up 5 bases and J gave up 2 bases; unmatched junction bases: 6. Germline CDR1 SGHVS, CDR2 FQNEAQ.

V is TRBV18 and J is TRBJ2-7, with 7 bases lining up with TRBD2. Germline loops: CDR1 KGHSH, CDR2 LQKENI. V shed 6 bases, J shed 6 bases, and the junction held 11 bases outside the gene matches. This CDR3 region has 14 residues. Here the CDR3 DNA reads TGTGCCAGCTCGCTGGGACTAACCGATTCCGAGCAGTACTTC. This translates into CASSLGLTDSEQYF. The full variable domain, its missing parts supplied by reference TRBV18 and TRBJ2-7, is NAGVMQNPRHLVRRRGQEARLRCSPMKGHSHVYWYRQLPEEGLKFMVYLQKENIIDESGMPKERFSAEFPKEGPSILRIQQVVRGDSAAYFCASSLGLTDSEQYFGPGTRLTVT.

The chain couples TRBV7-8 to TRBJ1-6; 7 bases map to TRBD1. Trimming at V came to 6 bases and at J to 6 bases, leaving 8 bases not matched to a gene. The CDR3 extends over 15 amino acids. Germline values: CDR1 SGHVS, CDR2 FQNEAQ. CDR3 region: CASSSLTGSNSPLHF. CDR3 nucleotides: TGTGCCAGCAGTTCCCTGACAGGGAGTAATTCACCCCTCCACTTT.

This clone was observed a handful of times. This chain links TRBV6-5 with TRBJ1-5; D not certain. The CDR3 sequence is 15 residues long. With 0 bases removed from V and 1 base from J, the gap between germline ends came to 7 bases. Germline lookup yields CDR1 MNHEY and CDR2 SVGAGI. CDR3 in DNA: TGTGCCAGCAGTTACTCGTCAACAAGCAATCAGCCCCAGCATTTT. It translates to CASSYSSTSNQPQHF.

The chain is built from TRBV14 and TRBJ2-3; D gene ambiguous. The CDR3 totals 12 residues. V lost 4 bases, J lost 5 bases, and 7 bases lay in between. Germline assignment: CDR1 SGHDN and CDR2 FVKESK. The CDR3, as DNA: TGTGCCAGCAGCCGCGGCGTAGATACGCAGTATTTT. It translates to CASSRGVDTQYF.

A single count supports this clone. V gene TRBV11-2 combines with J gene TRBJ2-3; D may be TRBD1 (5 bases). The CDR3 is 15 residues long. V lost 1 base to trimming and J lost 10 bases, with 18 bases between them. CDR1 is SGHAT, CDR2 FQNNGV, per germline. CDR3 coding DNA: TGTGCCAGCAGCTTAGGGGGCTCGGTTTTGTCCCCGCAGTATTTT. It yields the protein CASSLGGSVLSPQYF.

The J gene is TRBJ2-3, the V gene TRBV18; maybe TRBD2 (5 bases). The germline V gene has CDR1 KGHSH and CDR2 LQKENI. The CDR3 covers 16 residues. The germline V and J ends were trimmed by 6 bases and 2 bases, with 18 bases remaining between them. In DNA, the CDR3 is TGTGCCAGCTCCCTTGGAGGTCAACAACCCACAGATACGCAGTATTTT. The encoded protein is CASSLGGQQPTDTQYF.

The chain combines TRBV6-5 with TRBJ2-1, with no clear D. The V gene's germline CDR1 is MNHEY and CDR2 SVGAGI. The CDR3 length is 11 residues. Trimming removed 7 bases at V and 4 bases at J, with 5 bases between. CDR3 amino acids: CASNIYNEQFF. In DNA form, the CDR3 reads TGTGCCAGCAACATTTACAATGAGCAGTTCTTC.

This clone has just a few counts. The chain uses TRBV7-6 and TRBJ2-3, with 14 bases identical to TRBD2. The germline V gene encodes CDR1 SGHVS and CDR2 FNYEAQ. The CDR3 covers 16 residues. Trimming at V came to 5 bases and at J to 6 bases, leaving 7 bases not matched to a gene. The CDR3, as DNA: TGTGCCAGCAGCGCCGGGGGACTAGCGGGAGAGGATACGCAGTATTTT. This translates into CASSAGGLAGEDTQYF.

The chain employs TRBV4-1 and TRBJ2-7; 9 bases agree with TRBD1. The CDR3 spans 15 residues. Per the germline V gene, CDR1 is MGHRA and CDR2 is YSYEKL. Trimming cost V 4 bases and J 5 bases; bases outside gene matches: 9. The CDR3 nucleotides are TGCGCCAGCAGCCGAACCGGGACAGGGCGAAACGAGCAGTACTTC. This codes for CASSRTGTGRNEQYF.

The chain combines TRBV19 with TRBJ2-7; 11 bases line up with TRBD2. The length of the CDR3 is 16 residues. The V gene end was trimmed by 3 bases and the J gene end by 3 bases; junction bases not matched to a gene: 7. CDR1 is LNHDA and CDR2 is SQIVND in the germline V gene (reference sequence). CDR3 sequence: CASSMGGLAEDYEQYF. CDR3 nucleotides: TGTGCCAGTAGTATGGGGGGACTAGCGGAAGACTACGAGCAGTACTTC. The entire variable domain, with the rest obtained from reference TRBV19 and TRBJ2-7, is as follows: DGGITQSPKYLFRKEGQNVTLSCEQNLNHDAMYWYRQDPGQGLRLIYYSQIVNDFQKGDIAEGYSVSREKKESFPLTVTSAQKNPTAFYLCASSMGGLAEDYEQYFGPGTRLTVT.

V is TRBV10-1 and J is TRBJ1-4, with D hard to call. The CDR3 spans 14 residues. Germline-derived CDR1 and CDR2 are WNHNN and SYGVQD (reference sequence). The V and J ends lost 4 bases and 1 base respectively, with 7 bases between them. The CDR3 region has the DNA TGCGCCAGCAGTGGACCGGGAACTAATGAAAAACTGTTTTTT. Protein sequence: CASSGPGTNEKLFF.

The J gene is TRBJ2-3, the V gene TRBV7-6; 12 nucleotides line up with TRBD2. The V segment lost 5 bases and the J segment 6 bases; nucleotides outside the gene matches: 12. The germline gives CDR1 SGHVS, CDR2 FNYEAQ. The CDR3 is made up of 17 amino acids. The CDR3 loop reads CASSRFTSGRIIDTQYF. Written as DNA, the CDR3 is TGTGCCAGCAGCCGCTTTACTAGCGGGAGGATCATCGATACGCAGTATTTT.

This chain joins TRBV21-1 and TRBJ1-5; TRBD1, the table's D call, was not compared with the DNA. TRBV21-1 has pseudogene status. This CDR3 spans 14 amino acids. In DNA, the CDR3 is TGTGCCAGCCCGCCCACACGCAGCAATCAGCCCCAGCATTTT. Translation: CASPPTRSNQPQHF.

The chain combines TRBV4-1 with TRBJ1-4; no firm D call. The germline gives CDR1 MGHRA, CDR2 YSYEKL. CDR3 size: 12 residues. Trimming left V 8 bases short and J 8 bases short, with 12 bases between. CDR3 protein: CASSHPQEKLFF. The CDR3 nucleotides read TGCGCCAGCTCCCACCCTCAGGAAAAACTGTTTTTT.

The chain links TRBV4-1 to TRBJ2-7; TRBD2 might be the D (6 bases). Trimming removed 1 base from V and 3 bases from J, with 13 bases in between. Germline CDR1 and CDR2: MGHRA and YSYEKL. This CDR3 has 15 amino acids. CDR3 sequence reads: CASSQVGGESYEQYF. The CDR3 DNA reads TGCGCCAGCAGCCAAGTGGGCGGGGAAAGCTACGAGCAGTACTTC.

This chain links TRBV7-9 with TRBJ2-1; tentatively, D is TRBD2 (6 bases). V lost 5 bases and J 0 bases, leaving 14 bases between the germline ends. Germline CDR1 and CDR2: SEHNR and FQNEAQ (reference sequence). This CDR3 is built from 16 residues. The DNA for the CDR3 is TGTGCCAGCAGCCCGGGGGAAGGGTACTCCTACAATGAGCAGTTCTTC. Translating gives CASSPGEGYSYNEQFF.

The genes are TRBV4-1 and TRBJ2-3; 9 bases are a match to TRBD2. From germline, CDR1 is MGHRA and CDR2 YSYEKL. The CDR3 runs to 17 residues. J was trimmed by 4 bases and V by 0 bases; bases with no gene match: 8. The CDR3 sequence is CASSQDRLAGPPDTQYF. The DNA for the CDR3 is TGCGCCAGCAGCCAAGATCGGCTAGCGGGGCCTCCAGATACGCAGTATTTT.